Below, one TCR beta chain is given with its context. V was shortened by 3 bases and J by 0 bases, with 14 bases between the two germline ends. This CDR3 has 17 amino acids. In germline, CDR1 is LGHDT, CDR2 YNNKEL (reference sequence). In the original workflow: Reference gene primer amplification gave nucleated cell count estimates. Assay: immunoSEQ multiplex PCR; the TCRdb copy retains only in-frame clones and omits some. Clonal size and the V and J genes are those of that table, whereas D and trimming came from the DNA. The table records over 200,000 clones, 85% to 90% of them present only once. The record originates from a study of blood T cell repertoires in COVID-19. Study context: Some COVID-19 samples were acute and others convalescent; all came from the United States, Italy and Spain.

Source material: peripheral blood. This chain connects TRBV3-1 (or the pseudogene TRBV3-2) to TRBJ1-4, with no clear D. This receptor was identified in a woman aged 55-69 years with acute or convalescent COVID-19. The CDR3 sequence is CASSQGNGGSTNEKLFF. CDR3 sequence (DNA): TGTGCCAGCAGCCAGGGGAACGGAGGCTCAACTAATGAAAAACTGTTTTTT.